Below, 26 T cell receptor beta chains from the same sample are listed, as sequenced in a study of shared clonotypes between healthy human individuals. The table came from immunoSEQ multiplex PCR; TCRdb's copy has only in-frame clones and leaves some out. Altogether 2 million to 2.5 million clones are present, under 95% being singletons, with the ten largest covering 0.37%. Source material: naive CD4+ T cells from PBMCs. The subset here: CD45RA+ positively selected. Receptor source: a man younger than 35 in good health. Some clones in this sample may be carry-over from other donors' samples.

This chain uses TRBV5-4 with TRBJ1-2, with D unclear. CDR1 is SGHNT and CDR2 is YYREEE in the germline V gene (reference sequence). This CDR3 has 14 residues. V was pared by 0 bases and J by 6 bases, with 12 bases between. The CDR3 DNA sequence: TGTGCCAGCAGCTTGGACTCCATCCCTCATGGCTACACCTTC. Translation: CASSLDSIPHGYTF. The variable domain in full, completed from reference TRBV5-4 and TRBJ1-2, reads ETGVTQSPTHLIKTRGQQVTLRCSSQSGHNTVSWYQQALGQGPQFIFQYYREEENGRGNFPPRFSGLQFPNYSSELNVNALELDDSALYLCASSLDSIPHGYTFGSGTRLTVV.

This clone was observed once. The J gene is TRBJ2-5, the V gene TRBV18; perhaps TRBD2 as D (6 bases). CDR1 and CDR2 (germline): KGHSH, LQKENI. CDR3 size: 14 residues. Trimming removed 0 bases at V and 9 bases at J, with 14 bases between. DNA for the CDR3: TGTGCCAGCTCACCACCGGTAATGGGAGGAGCCCAGTACTTC. Encoded protein: CASSPPVMGGAQYF.

The CDR3 loop reads CASSSTLGEKLFF. The DNA of the CDR3 is TGTGCCAGCAGCTCAACGCTAGGGGAAAAACTGTTTTTT. V gene TRBV7-3 combines with J gene TRBJ1-4; D gene uncertain. Germline V gene data show CDR1 as SGHTA and CDR2 as FQGTGA. The CDR3 extends over 13 amino acids. Deletions cut 4 bases from V and 8 bases from J, with 11 bases between.

The chain recombines TRBV11-2 with TRBJ1-5, with D possibly being TRBD1 (6 bases). Germline CDR1 reads SGHAT; CDR2 reads FQNNGV. This CDR3 contains 15 residues. Deletions cut 1 base from V and 7 bases from J, with 14 bases between. As DNA, the CDR3 is TGTGCCAGCAGCTTAGGGGGGGGCGCAGGGCAGCCCCAGCATTTT. Its translation is CASSLGGGAGQPQHF.

This clone came up a few times. The chain uses TRBV20-1 and TRBJ1-1, with D maybe TRBD1 (5 bases). Germline CDR1 reads DFQATT; CDR2 reads SNEGSKA (reference sequence). V lost 0 bases and J 10 bases, leaving 6 bases between the germline ends. This CDR3 spans 10 amino acids. CDR3 in amino acids: CSARDGGAFF. The CDR3 nucleotides read TGCAGTGCTAGAGATGGGGGAGCTTTCTTT.

This rearrangement joins TRBV11-3 to TRBJ2-6, with D unclear. The germline V gene has CDR1 SGHNT and CDR2 YENEEA. V was clipped by 5 bases and J by 1 base, with 3 bases between them. There are 13 residues in the CDR3. The CDR3 region has the DNA TGTGCCAGCAGCACGTCTGGGGCCAACGTCCTGACTTTC. Translation gives CASSTSGANVLTF.

This chain links TRBV28 with TRBJ1-2; D is possibly TRBD1 (6 bases). In germline, CDR1 is MDHEN, CDR2 SYDVKM. The CDR3 sequence is 13 residues long. Trimming left V 6 bases short and J 8 bases short, with 16 bases between. The CDR3 region is CASSRNRVYGYTF. For the CDR3, the DNA is TGTGCCAGCAGCCGGAACAGGGTCTACGGCTACACCTTC.

V usage is TRBV5-4 and J usage is TRBJ2-2; TRBD2 aligns across 8 bases. CDR1 SGHNT and CDR2 YYREEE come from the germline V gene (reference sequence). V was pared by 0 bases and J by 5 bases, with 12 bases of the junction left unmatched. This CDR3 has 18 residues. The CDR3 coding sequence is TGTGCCAGCAGCTTGGCCTACGGGAGGGGAATAGGGACCGGGGAGCTGTTTTTT. This sequence encodes CASSLAYGRGIGTGELFF. Drawing the rest from reference TRBV5-4 and TRBJ2-2, the complete variable domain is ETGVTQSPTHLIKTRGQQVTLRCSSQSGHNTVSWYQQALGQGPQFIFQYYREEENGRGNFPPRFSGLQFPNYSSELNVNALELDDSALYLCASSLAYGRGIGTGELFFGEGSRLTVL.

The V call is TRBV6-5, the J call TRBJ2-7, with TRBD2 as a possible D gene (6 bases). V lost 6 bases, J lost 0 bases, and 12 bases lay in between. Germline values: CDR1 MNHEY, CDR2 SVGAGI. This CDR3 spans 14 amino acids. CDR3: CASRSGLASYEQYF. The CDR3 bases are TGTGCCAGCAGAAGCGGGCTAGCCTCCTACGAGCAGTACTTC.

The chain carries TRBV19 and TRBJ2-5; 11 positions agree with TRBD2. The germline V gene has CDR1 LNHDA and CDR2 SQIVND (reference sequence). The CDR3 is 16 residues long. V dropped 5 bases and J dropped 2; count of bases not matched to a gene: 7. The CDR3 loop is CASSHYSGRAQETQYF. The CDR3 nucleotides read TGTGCCAGTAGTCATTATAGCGGGAGGGCGCAAGAGACCCAGTACTTC.

The rearrangement links TRBV2 to TRBJ2-7; 8 bases agree with TRBD1. Germline CDR1 is SNHLY and CDR2 is FYNNEI. V lost 2 bases, J lost 2 bases, and 8 bases stayed unmatched. This CDR3 comprises 16 residues. The CDR3 DNA sequence: TGTGCCAGCAGTGAAAGTGGTTGGACAGGGACCTACGAGCAGTACTTC. It is translated as CASSESGWTGTYEQYF.

J is TRBJ1-5 and V is TRBV6-1; D perhaps matches TRBD1 (5 bases). Germline CDR1 and CDR2: MNHNS and SASEGT. Deletions cut 7 bases from V and 5 bases from J, with 15 bases between. The CDR3 extends over 14 amino acids. The CDR3 protein is CASNQGPSYQPQHF. DNA for the CDR3: TGTGCCAGCAACCAGGGACCCTCTTATCAGCCCCAGCATTTT.

The V and J genes are TRBV7-9 and TRBJ1-4, with 7 bases that match TRBD1. The CDR3 covers 15 residues. In germline, CDR1 is SEHNR, CDR2 FQNEAQ (reference sequence). V lost 2 bases and J lost 5; bases outside the gene matches: 5. The chain's CDR3 is CASSLRQGENEKLFF. CDR3 nucleotides: TGTGCCAGCAGCTTAAGACAGGGAGAGAATGAAAAACTGTTTTTT.

V and J are TRBV6-5 and TRBJ2-6, with D perhaps TRBD1 (5 bases). CDR1 is MNHEY, CDR2 SVGAGI, per germline. The CDR3 sequence is 16 residues long. V was trimmed by 4 bases and J by 0 bases, leaving 10 bases between them. For the CDR3, the DNA is TGTGCCAGCAGTTCCCCGCAGGGCTCTGGGGCCAACGTCCTGACTTTC. Encoded protein: CASSSPQGSGANVLTF.

V and J are TRBV29-1 and TRBJ2-2; D perhaps matches TRBD2 (6 bases). Trimming took off 3 bases at V and 5 bases at J, with 22 bases between the two ends. The CDR3 has 17 amino acids. Looked up from germline, CDR1 is SQVTM and CDR2 is ANQGSEA. DNA for the CDR3: TGCAGCGTTGAGGAGGGCACGGCGTTGGGGGGTACCGGGGAGCTGTTTTTT. It specifies CSVEEGTALGGTGELFF.

Turning to this clone: Different DNA sequences within this sample yield the same CDR3. J is TRBJ1-3 and V is TRBV28; D is undetermined. V lost 1 base, J lost 2 bases, and 0 bases lay in between. Germline CDR1 and CDR2: MDHEN and SYDVKM. This CDR3 is built from 12 residues. CDR3 bases: TGTGCCAGCAGTTTATCTGGAAACACCATATATTTT. It encodes CASSLSGNTIYF. Together with reference TRBV28 and TRBJ1-3, the CDR3 gives the full variable domain: DVKVTQSSRYLVKRTGEKVFLECVQDMDHENMFWYRQDPGLGLRLIYFSYDVKMKEKGDIPEGYSVSREKKERFSLILESASTNQTSMYLCASSLSGNTIYFGEGSWLTVV.

The chain couples TRBV28 to TRBJ2-7, with D perhaps assigned TRBD1 or TRBD2 (5 bases each). CDR1 and CDR2 (germline): MDHEN, SYDVKM. The CDR3 extends over 14 amino acids. Deletions cut 5 bases from V and 6 bases from J, with 17 bases between. This CDR3 reads CASSNLPGRFEQYF. CDR3 DNA sequence: TGTGCCAGCAGTAACCTTCCGGGGCGATTCGAGCAGTACTTC.

A remark on this clone: Other nucleotide sequences in the sample specify the same CDR3. The chain couples TRBV28 to TRBJ1-2; D not certain. V dropped 5 bases and J dropped 5 bases, with 6 bases sitting between them. This CDR3 has 11 residues. Germline CDR1 is MDHEN and CDR2 is SYDVKM. The CDR3 loop reads CASSLAYGYTF. For the CDR3, the DNA is TGTGCCAGCAGTCTAGCTTATGGCTACACCTTC.

Only one count was recorded for this clone. This chain uses TRBV10-3 with TRBJ2-7, with TRBD1 identical over 8 bases. The CDR3 consists of 14 residues. Trimming removed 5 bases from V and 2 bases from J; junction bases left unmatched: 5. Germline CDR1 ENHRY, CDR2 SYGVKD. In DNA form, the CDR3 reads TGTGCCATCAGTCATCGGACAGGGACCTACGAGCAGTACTTC. This translates into CAISHRTGTYEQYF.

For the CDR3, the DNA is TGTGCCAGCAGTTACCTTCGTGGGTCGCGCACAGATACGCAGTATTTT. Protein product: CASSYLRGSRTDTQYF. V and J are TRBV6-6 and TRBJ2-3; D gene unclear. The CDR3 totals 16 residues. Trimming took 2 bases from V and 1 from J, leaving 13 bases between them. The germline gives CDR1 MNHNY, CDR2 SVGAGI (reference sequence).

The table lists this clone with a count of one. This sequence joins TRBV19 and TRBJ1-4; D unresolved. V was shortened by 7 bases and J by 4 bases, with 10 bases between the two germline ends. Per germline, CDR1 LNHDA and CDR2 SQIVND (reference sequence). This CDR3 has 13 residues. CDR3 DNA: TGTGCCAGTAATAAGGCGGGTAATGAAAAACTGTTTTTT. Translated: CASNKAGNEKLFF. The whole variable domain, remainder taken from reference TRBV19 and TRBJ1-4, is DGGITQSPKYLFRKEGQNVTLSCEQNLNHDAMYWYRQDPGQGLRLIYYSQIVNDFQKGDIAEGYSVSREKKESFPLTVTSAQKNPTAFYLCASNKAGNEKLFFGSGTQLSVL.

This sequence joins TRBV10-3 and TRBJ1-3, with D possibly matching TRBD1 (6 bases). Germline V CDR1 and CDR2: ENHRY, SYGVKD. The V end was cut by 6 bases, the J end by 0 bases, with 15 bases between. The CDR3 is 16 amino acids. Written as DNA, the CDR3 is TGTGCCATCAGATCACAGACAGGTCGCTCTGGAAACACCATATATTTT. It is translated as CAIRSQTGRSGNTIYF.

This chain connects TRBV2 to TRBJ2-7; D might be TRBD2 (5 bases). CDR3 length: 12 amino acids. V lost 7 bases and J lost 3, with 10 bases in between. Germline V CDR1 and CDR2: SNHLY, FYNNEI. The CDR3: CASTPSGYEQYF. In DNA form, the CDR3 reads TGTGCCAGCACCCCCAGCGGCTACGAGCAGTACTTC.

As DNA, the CDR3 is TGTGCCAGCAGTGAAGAGAAACTAGCGGGACTTTTCTACAATGAGCAGTTCTTC. It yields the protein CASSEEKLAGLFYNEQFF. The chain carries TRBV6-1 and TRBJ2-1; TRBD2 aligns across 10 bases. J gave up 3 bases and V 1 base, and 9 bases lay outside the gene matches. There are 18 residues in the CDR3. Germline V CDR1 and CDR2: MNHNS, SASEGT.

The V call is TRBV9, the J call TRBJ1-2; a possible D gene is TRBD1 (6 bases). In germline, CDR1 is SGDLS, CDR2 YYNGEE. This CDR3 is 15 amino acids long. Trimming left V 0 bases short and J 4 bases short, with 13 bases between. The CDR3 nucleotides read TGTGCCAGCAGCGTAGCGGGGGGCCACGGCTATGGCTACACCTTC. Translating it yields CASSVAGGHGYGYTF.

The chain recombines TRBV5-8 with TRBJ2-7; TRBD1 matches 7 bases. Germline lookup yields CDR1 SGHTS and CDR2 YDEGEE. The CDR3 is 14 amino acids. V was pared by 10 bases and J by 0 bases, with 10 bases of the junction left unmatched. The CDR3 reads CAYSRRTGSYEQYF. The CDR3 bases are TGTGCCTATTCCCGGAGGACAGGCTCCTACGAGCAGTACTTC.